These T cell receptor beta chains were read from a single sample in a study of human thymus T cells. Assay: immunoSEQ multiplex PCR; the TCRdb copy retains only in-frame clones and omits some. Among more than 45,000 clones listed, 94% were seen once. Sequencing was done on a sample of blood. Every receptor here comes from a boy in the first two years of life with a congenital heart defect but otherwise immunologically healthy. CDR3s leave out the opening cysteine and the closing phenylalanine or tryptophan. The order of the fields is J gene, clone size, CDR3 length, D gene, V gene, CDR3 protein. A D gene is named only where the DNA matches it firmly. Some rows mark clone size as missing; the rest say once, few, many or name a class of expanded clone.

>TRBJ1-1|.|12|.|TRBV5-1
ASSSGALNTEAF
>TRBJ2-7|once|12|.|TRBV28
ASSADPRGDEQY
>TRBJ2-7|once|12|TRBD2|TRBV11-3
ASSLERESREQY
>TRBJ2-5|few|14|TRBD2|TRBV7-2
ASSRSSGGRGETQY
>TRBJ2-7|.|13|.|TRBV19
ASSVNALGTYEQY
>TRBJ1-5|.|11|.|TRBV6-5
ASKTGDNQPQH
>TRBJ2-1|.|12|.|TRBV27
ASSLRSGYNEQF
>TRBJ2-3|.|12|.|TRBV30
AWSEGLATDTQY
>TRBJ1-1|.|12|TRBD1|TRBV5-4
ASSGIQGDTEAF
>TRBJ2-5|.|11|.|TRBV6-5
ASSYLGGETQY
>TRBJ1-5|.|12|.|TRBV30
AWSALEGNQPQH
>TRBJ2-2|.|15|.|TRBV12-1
ASRSPTSGGNTGELF
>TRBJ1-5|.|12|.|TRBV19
ASSIANGWQPQH
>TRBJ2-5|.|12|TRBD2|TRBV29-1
SVEALAGGETQY
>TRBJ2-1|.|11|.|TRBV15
ATSPNLLGEQF
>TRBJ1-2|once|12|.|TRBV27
ASRTSNSYYGYT
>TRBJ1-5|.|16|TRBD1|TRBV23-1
ASSQSRDRETQDQPQH
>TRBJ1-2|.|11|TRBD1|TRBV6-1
ASSGQGPYGYT
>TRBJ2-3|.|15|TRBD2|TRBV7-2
ASSSRLAGWGTDTQY
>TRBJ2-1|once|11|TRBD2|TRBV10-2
ASKAGGYNEQF
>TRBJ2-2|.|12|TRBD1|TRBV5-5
ASSPTGATGELF
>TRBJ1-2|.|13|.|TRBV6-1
ASSEMVGTGYGYT
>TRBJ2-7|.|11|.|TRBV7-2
ASSPTGPYEQY
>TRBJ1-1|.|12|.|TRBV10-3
AISEGGLNTEAF
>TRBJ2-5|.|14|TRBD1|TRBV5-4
ASSPKTGGGGETQY
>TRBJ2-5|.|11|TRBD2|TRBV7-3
ASSRTSGGTQY
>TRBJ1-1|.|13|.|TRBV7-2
ASSLLTVGNTEAF
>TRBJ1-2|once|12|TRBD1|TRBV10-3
AISTGTGDWGYT
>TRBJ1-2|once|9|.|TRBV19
ASSIFSGYT
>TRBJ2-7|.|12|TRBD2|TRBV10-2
ASSWTSGAYEQY
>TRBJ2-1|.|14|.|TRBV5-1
ASSLHVLGDYNEQF
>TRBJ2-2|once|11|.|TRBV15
ATSTVNTGELF
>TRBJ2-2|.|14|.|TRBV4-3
ASSPFDRIGTGELF
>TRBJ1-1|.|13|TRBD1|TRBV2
ASSGPRGKGTEAF
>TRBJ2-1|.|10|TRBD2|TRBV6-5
ASSYTLAGEF
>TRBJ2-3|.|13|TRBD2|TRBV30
AWSAGLAETDTQY
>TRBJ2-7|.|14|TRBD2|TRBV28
ASSSPGTSVSYEQY
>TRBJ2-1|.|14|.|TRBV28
ASSSTTSSPSNEQF
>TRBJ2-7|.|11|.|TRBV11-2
ASSLDLSYEQY
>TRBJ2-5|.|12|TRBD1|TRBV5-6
ASSLQGYQETQY